The clone carrying this T cell receptor (beta chain) was picked up a small number of times. Its specificity is unknown. V was clipped by 7 bases and J by 1 base, with 11 bases between them. The germline V gene encodes CDR1 MNHEY and CDR2 SMNVEV (reference sequence). CDR3 length: 13 amino acids. This entry belongs to a study of radiation and T cells in renal cell carcinoma. Broader study findings: Top 100 clonotypes averaged approximately 50% in irradiated versus about 40% in nephrectomy-only tumors.

As to treatment: 15 Gy SBRT to primary tumor, nephrectomy 4 weeks later. TCRdb keeps only in-frame clones here, not all; method: immunoSEQ multiplex PCR. The profile shows roughly 10,000 clones, roughly 60% of them singletons. The chain links TRBV27 to TRBJ2-7, with a possible D match to TRBD2 (7 bases). The sample was tumor tissue, taken from a patient whose treatment included radiotherapy and nephrectomy. The clonotype originates from a woman in her forties or fifties with renal cell carcinoma. The CDR3 sequence is CASMGGASYEQYF. CDR3 nucleotides: TGTGCCAGCATGGGGGGGGCTTCCTACGAGCAGTACTTC.